This TCR beta chain emerged from a study of blood T cell repertoires in COVID-19. Across the whole study: Specimens from acute and convalescent COVID-19 originated in the United States, Italy and Spain. Sources were T cells, B-cell-depleted T cells, or PBMCs; the material itself was cDNA or gDNA.

Per the study methods: Quantification of nucleated cells was approximated via reference gene primer amplification. TCRdb's copy holds only in-frame clones and misses some; the assay was immunoSEQ multiplex PCR. V, J and clone size are those of that table, while D and trimming were read from the DNA. The repertoire consists of 130,000 to 150,000 clones, with approximately 87% occurring once and the leading ten covering around 4.5%. This TCR was sampled from a woman aged 40 to 50 with acute or convalescent COVID-19. Sequenced sample: peripheral blood.

CDR3 in amino acids: CASSSGEGRGNTEAFF. DNA for the CDR3: TGTGCCAGCAGCTCAGGGGAGGGCCGAGGGAACACTGAAGCTTTCTTT. This chain links TRBV7-9 with TRBJ1-1; tentative D call: TRBD1 (6 bases). CDR1 and CDR2 (germline): SEHNR, FQNEAQ (reference sequence). The CDR3 totals 16 residues. V lost 4 bases to trimming and J lost 1 base, with 16 bases between them.